The clone carrying this T cell receptor beta chain was counted once. Antigen unknown. TCRdb's copy holds only in-frame clones and misses some; the assay was immunoSEQ multiplex PCR. The sample lists about 130,000 clones; approximately 90% were seen once. This sample stems from a study of T cell responses to AZD1222 COVID-19 vaccine. Regarding the study as a whole: Breadth and depth of Spike-specific TCRs rose after two AZD1222 doses.

This sequence was found in an adult who received the AZD1222 COVID-19 vaccine. The specimen was peripheral blood, collected 28 days after the second AZD1222 dose.

The CDR3: CASSPGGRNSYEQYF. CDR3 in DNA: TGTGCCAGCAGCCCAGGGGGGAGGAATTCCTACGAGCAGTACTTC. The genes are TRBV6-2 or TRBV6-3 and TRBJ2-7; tentatively, D is TRBD1 (7 bases). The V end lost 6 bases, the J end lost 1 base, and 16 bases lay between the germline ends. The CDR3 extends over 15 amino acids. Germline CDR1 reads MNHEY; CDR2 reads SVGEGT.